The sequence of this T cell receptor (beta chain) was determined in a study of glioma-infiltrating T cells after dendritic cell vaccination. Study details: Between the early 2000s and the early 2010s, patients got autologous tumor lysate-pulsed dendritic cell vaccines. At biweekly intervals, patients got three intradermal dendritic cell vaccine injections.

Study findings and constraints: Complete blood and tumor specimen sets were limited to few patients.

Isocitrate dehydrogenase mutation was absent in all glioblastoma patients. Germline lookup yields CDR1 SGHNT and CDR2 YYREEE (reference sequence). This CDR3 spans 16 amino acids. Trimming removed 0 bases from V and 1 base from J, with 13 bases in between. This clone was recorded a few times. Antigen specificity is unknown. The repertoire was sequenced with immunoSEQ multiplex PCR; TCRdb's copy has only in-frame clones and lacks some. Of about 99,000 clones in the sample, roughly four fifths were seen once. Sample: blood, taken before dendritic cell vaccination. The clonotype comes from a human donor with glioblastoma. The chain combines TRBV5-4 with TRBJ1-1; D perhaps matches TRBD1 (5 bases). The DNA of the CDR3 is TGTGCCAGCAGCTTGGCACACAGGTCAGGGAACACTGAAGCTTTCTTT. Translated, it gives CASSLAHRSGNTEAFF.